This T cell receptor beta chain was profiled in a study of OX40 agonist ivuxolimab in advanced cancers. The V end was cut by 11 bases, the J end by 1 base, with 17 bases between. This CDR3 comprises 14 residues. Germline CDR1 LNHDA, CDR2 SQIVND (reference sequence). This clone occurred many times. TCRdb's copy holds only in-frame clones and misses some; the assay was immunoSEQ multiplex PCR. The sample carries some 87,000 clones, 90% recorded once. The chain has TRBV19 and TRBJ1-1; no reliable D call. The source is an adult with an advanced solid tumor such as melanoma, head and neck, liver or kidney cancer. The input for sequencing was CD4+ or CD8+ T cells sorted from blood, taken in a trial of the OX40 agonist ivuxolimab. In nucleotides, the CDR3 is TGTGCCCCCCCAGTCGGAGGACCGAACACTGAAGCTTTCTTT. It is translated as CAPPVGGPNTEAFF.